This T cell receptor (beta chain) was sequenced during a study of T cells in Graves' hyperthyroidism and ophthalmopathy. The investigators amplified TCR beta CDR3 regions from RNA transcripts. With the HTBI primer set, the TCR CDR3 went through a first round of RT-PCR. Each CDR3 protein gets one entry after TCRdb re-called the multiplex PCR reads with MiXCR. The table lists 700,000 or so distinct CDR3 sequences, roughly 15% of them singletons, with approximately 8.4% in the top ten. Stable hyperthyroidism: no ophthalmopathy progression over 18 months of follow-up. Patients showing uncontrolled infection, other autoimmune disease, pregnancy or lactation were ineligible. The V end was cut by 4 bases, the J end by 7 bases, with 17 bases between. This CDR3 spans 14 amino acids. In germline, CDR1 is SGHVS, CDR2 FQNEAQ.

The sequenced sample was blood. The clonotype comes from a man in his late teens or twenties with Graves' hyperthyroidism. J is TRBJ2-7 and V is TRBV7-8; D not resolved. The CDR3 protein is CASSWGRLSEEQYF. CDR3 in DNA: TGTGCCAGCAGCTGGGGTCGACTGAGCGAAGAGCAGTACTTC.